The 27 T cell receptor beta chains reported below all come from one sample, sequenced in a study of blood T cell repertoires in COVID-19 (dated by TCRdb to 2018 to 2020). The library was built by means of the immunoSEQ multiplex PCR assay. TCRdb took over this immuneACCESS table, retaining in-frame rearrangements with V and J assigned. Such tables are incomplete; in checked studies, under half of the missing clones stem from an unresolved V gene, and the remainder is unexplained. Counted in this sample were 140,000 or so clones; 80% to 90% of them appeared once. The ten largest clones add up to roughly a tenth of the sample. The sample was peripheral blood. The receptors originated from a man in his 60s with active or convalescent COVID-19.

This sequence joins TRBV14 and TRBJ2-3; 8 bases map to TRBD1. The CDR3 consists of 16 residues. V was pared by 3 bases and J by 1 base, with 6 bases of the junction left unmatched. Germline V gives CDR1 SGHDN, CDR2 FVKESK. CDR3 residues: CASSHRTGQRTDTQYF. In nucleotides, the CDR3 is TGTGCCAGCAGCCACCGGACAGGGCAACGCACAGATACGCAGTATTTT.

This rearrangement joins TRBV5-8 to TRBJ2-7; 7 bases map to TRBD1. The germline V gene encodes CDR1 SGHTS and CDR2 YDEGEE. CDR3 length equals 11 residues. In nucleotides, the CDR3 is TGTCCAAGAGAGACAGGGCTTAAGCAGTACTTC. Encoded protein: CPRETGLKQYF.

The CDR3 region is CASSSTGGERTGELFF. The CDR3, as DNA: TGTGCCAGCAGCTCCACGGGTGGGGAGAGGACCGGGGAGCTGTTTTTT. V usage is TRBV7-9 and J usage is TRBJ2-2; a weak D match, TRBD2 (5 bases). The V gene's germline CDR1 is SEHNR and CDR2 FQNEAQ (reference sequence). CDR3 length: 16 residues. Deletions cut 4 bases from V and 5 bases from J, with 17 bases between. The complete variable domain, with remaining parts taken from reference TRBV7-9 and TRBJ2-2, reads DTGVSQNPRHKITKRGQNVTFRCDPISEHNRLYWYRQTLGQGPEFLTYFQNEAQLEKSRLLSDRFSAERPKGSFSTLEIQRTEQGDSAMYLCASSSTGGERTGELFFGEGSRLTVL.

The chain joins TRBV7-2 to TRBJ1-5; 9 bases agree with TRBD1. CDR3 length: 15 amino acids. Unmatched junction bases numbered 6, after V lost 4 bases and J lost 5 bases. Germline CDR1 is SGHTA and CDR2 is FQGNSA. The CDR3 DNA follows: TGTGCCAGCAGCTGGGGACAGGGATTCGATCAGCCCCAGCATTTT. Translating gives CASSWGQGFDQPQHF.

V gene TRBV28 combines with J gene TRBJ2-3, with TRBD2 as a possible D gene (6 bases). There are 13 residues in the CDR3. CDR1 and CDR2 (germline): MDHEN, SYDVKM. Trimming removed 2 bases from V and 6 bases from J, with 9 bases in between. In nucleotides, the CDR3 is TGTGCCAGCAGTTTAACTAGCCTGGATACGCAGTATTTT. It codes for CASSLTSLDTQYF.

CDR3: CASSTGMGRSSYEQYF. Here the CDR3 DNA reads TGTGCCAGTAGTACGGGAATGGGCCGAAGCTCCTACGAGCAGTACTTC. The chain combines TRBV19 with TRBJ2-7; the D gene is possibly TRBD2 (5 bases). Germline CDR1 LNHDA, CDR2 SQIVND (reference sequence). This CDR3 comprises 16 residues. V was shortened by 4 bases and J by 0 bases, with 16 bases between the two germline ends.

The chain carries TRBV18 and TRBJ2-1; 10 bases map to TRBD1. Per the germline V gene, CDR1 is KGHSH and CDR2 is LQKENI. The CDR3 totals 17 residues. Trimming removed 0 bases from V and 8 bases from J; junction bases left unmatched: 10. CDR3 DNA sequence: TGTGCCAGCTCACCACCCTTACGACAGGGGGCCTTGGATGAGCAGTTCTTC. Protein product: CASSPPLRQGALDEQFF.

The chain uses TRBV28 and TRBJ2-7; 7 positions match TRBD1. CDR3 length: 12 residues. V trimming: 4 bases; J trimming: 4 bases; junction bases outside the gene matches: 1. The germline V gene has CDR1 MDHEN and CDR2 SYDVKM. CDR3 coding DNA: TGTGCCAGCAGTTACAGGGGATACGAGCAGTACTTC. As protein: CASSYRGYEQYF.

V is TRBV12-3 or TRBV12-4 and J is TRBJ2-7; D not certain. CDR3 length: 13 residues. Trimming removed 3 bases from V and 3 bases from J, with 9 bases in between. CDR3 sequence reads: CASSFGRLYEQYF. The CDR3 DNA reads TGTGCCAGCAGTTTTGGCAGGCTCTACGAGCAGTACTTC.

The rearrangement joins TRBV7-3 to TRBJ1-1; D possibly corresponds to TRBD1 (5 bases). Trimming stripped 2 bases from V and 2 bases from J, with 9 bases between. Germline V gene sequence: CDR1 SGHTA, CDR2 FQGTGA. The CDR3 totals 14 residues. This CDR3 reads CASSLQGTNTEAFF. In nucleotides, the CDR3 is TGTGCCAGCAGCTTACAGGGAACAAACACTGAAGCTTTCTTT.

The chain combines TRBV29-1 with TRBJ2-1, with 7 bases fitting TRBD2. Germline trimming cut 7 bases from V and 0 bases from J; bases unmatched to any gene: 9. CDR1 SQVTM and CDR2 ANQGSEA come from the germline V gene. This CDR3 is 15 amino acids long. Here the CDR3 DNA reads TGCAGCGCCTACGGGCGGGGGAGCTCCTACAATGAGCAGTTCTTC. Translated: CSAYGRGSSYNEQFF.

The rearrangement uses TRBV5-8 and TRBJ2-7; D possibly corresponds to TRBD2 (7 bases). Germline assignment: CDR1 SGHTS and CDR2 YDEGEE. The CDR3 contains 14 residues. V lost 3 bases, J lost 5 bases, and 15 bases lay in between. Here the CDR3 DNA reads TGTGCCAGCAGCTGGGAGGGGGGTTCCCACGAGCAGTACTTC. This sequence encodes CASSWEGGSHEQYF. Full variable domain (remainder filled in from reference TRBV5-8 and TRBJ2-7): EAGVTQSPTHLIKTRGQQATLRCSPISGHTSVYWYQQALGLGLQFLLWYDEGEERNRGNFPPRFSGRQFPNYSSELNVNALELEDSALYLCASSWEGGSHEQYFGPGTRLTVT.

The chain joins TRBV19 to TRBJ2-2, with TRBD1 matching 7 bases. Germline loops: CDR1 LNHDA, CDR2 SQIVND (reference sequence). The CDR3 contains 14 residues. The J segment lost 0 bases and the V segment lost 10 bases, leaving 5 bases of the junction unmatched. The CDR3 DNA reads TGTGCCACCCGACAGGGCCCGAACACCGGGGAGCTGTTTTTT. Its translation is CATRQGPNTGELFF.

The chain carries TRBV28 and TRBJ2-2, with D tentatively TRBD1 (6 bases). The CDR3 contains 14 residues. Germline CDR1 reads MDHEN; CDR2 reads SYDVKM. V lost 3 bases and J 1 base, leaving 6 bases between the germline ends. The DNA for the CDR3 is TGTGCCAGCAGTTTCAGGGGGAACACCGGGGAGCTGTTTTTT. This gives the protein CASSFRGNTGELFF.

The rearrangement links TRBV20-1 to TRBJ2-5, with D possibly being TRBD2 (5 bases). The CDR3 runs 14 residues. The V and J ends lost 3 bases and 2 bases respectively, with 13 bases between them. Looked up from germline, CDR1 is DFQATT and CDR2 is SNEGSKA (reference sequence). The CDR3 loop is CSASRSGGQETQYF. The CDR3 DNA follows: TGCAGTGCTAGTAGAAGCGGAGGACAAGAGACCCAGTACTTC.

V is TRBV6-6 and J is TRBJ1-2; TRBD1 aligns across 7 bases. The germline gives CDR1 MNHNY, CDR2 SVGAGI (reference sequence). V trimming: 7 bases; J trimming: 1 base; junction bases outside the gene matches: 3. This CDR3 spans 13 amino acids. CDR3: CASNQGGNYGYTF. The CDR3 DNA sequence: TGTGCCAGCAACCAGGGGGGTAACTATGGCTACACCTTC.

The chain couples TRBV27 to TRBJ2-3, with 10 bases lining up with TRBD2. V shed 9 bases and J 6 bases; nucleotides not matched to a gene: 6. The CDR3 contains 13 residues. Per germline, CDR1 MNHEY and CDR2 SMNVEV (reference sequence). The CDR3 loop is CASGLAGVDTQYF. The CDR3 DNA is TGTGCCAGTGGCCTAGCGGGAGTGGATACGCAGTATTTT.

The CDR3 here is CAWRGDSYEQYF. The CDR3 nucleotides read TGTGCCTGGAGGGGGGACTCTTACGAGCAGTACTTC. The chain employs TRBV30 and TRBJ2-7; D might be TRBD2 (6 bases). This CDR3 region has 12 residues. V was shortened by 3 bases and J by 4 bases, with 10 bases between the two germline ends. Per the germline V gene, CDR1 is GTSNPN and CDR2 is SVGIG (reference sequence).

This clone was detected only once. The rearrangement uses TRBV15 and TRBJ1-4; D unresolved. The CDR3 spans 14 residues. Germline assignment: CDR1 LNHNV and CDR2 YYDKDF (reference sequence). Trimming cost V 1 base and J 8 bases, with 11 bases left between them. The DNA for the CDR3 is TGTGCCACCAGCAGAGGGGTCGGGAACGAAAAACTGTTTTTT. Its translation: CATSRGVGNEKLFF.

This sequence joins TRBV7-9 and TRBJ2-7, with 7 bases fitting TRBD1. The CDR3 is 13 residues long. V lost 5 bases and J lost 6; bases outside the gene matches: 7. Germline CDR1 SEHNR, CDR2 FQNEAQ (reference sequence). CDR3 sequence (DNA): TGTGCCAGCAGCACCGACAGGGTAACCGAGCAGTACTTC. Protein product: CASSTDRVTEQYF.

The gene calls are TRBV28 and TRBJ1-5; D may be TRBD1 (5 bases). The CDR3 length is 14 residues. Germline V gene lookup returns CDR1 MDHEN and CDR2 SYDVKM. V was clipped by 5 bases and J by 10 bases, with 18 bases between them. The CDR3 sequence is CASSDQGGVGPQHF. DNA for the CDR3: TGTGCCAGCAGTGATCAGGGAGGTGTGGGCCCCCAGCATTTT.

The chain recombines TRBV19 with TRBJ1-2; maybe TRBD1 (5 bases). CDR3 size: 12 residues. The V end lost 7 bases, the J end lost 4 bases, and 10 bases lay between the germline ends. Germline CDR1 is LNHDA and CDR2 is SQIVND (reference sequence). The CDR3 loop reads CASTSGFYGYTF. The CDR3, as DNA: TGTGCCAGTACCTCAGGGTTCTATGGCTACACCTTC. Supplemented by reference TRBV19 and TRBJ1-2, the full variable domain reads DGGITQSPKYLFRKEGQNVTLSCEQNLNHDAMYWYRQDPGQGLRLIYYSQIVNDFQKGDIAEGYSVSREKKESFPLTVTSAQKNPTAFYLCASTSGFYGYTFGSGTRLTVV.

This chain links TRBV5-4 with TRBJ2-1; D unresolved. Germline V gives CDR1 SGHNT, CDR2 YYREEE (reference sequence). V lost 2 bases and J lost 4, with 7 bases in between. The CDR3 contains 13 residues. CDR3 protein: CASSLWPYNEQFF. The CDR3 coding sequence is TGTGCCAGCAGCTTATGGCCATACAATGAGCAGTTCTTC.

A few counts support this clone. The gene calls are TRBV28 and TRBJ1-2; D is ambiguous. Trimming pared 6 bases from V and 0 bases from J, leaving 11 bases between. The CDR3 covers 14 residues. The germline CDR1 and CDR2 sequences are MDHEN and SYDVKM. CDR3 in DNA: TGTGCCAGCAGCCAGTCCCCCTCTAACTATGGCTACACCTTC. This sequence encodes CASSQSPSNYGYTF.

This clone occurred a few times. For the CDR3, the DNA is TGTGCCAGCAGTTTGTCGACTAACACTGAAGCTTTCTTT. Translated, it gives CASSLSTNTEAFF. The V call is TRBV12-3 or TRBV12-4, the J call TRBJ1-1; D gene uncertain. This CDR3 comprises 13 residues. Deletions cut 3 bases from V and 2 bases from J, with 7 bases between.

This clone has a single count. In DNA, the CDR3 is TGTGCCAGCTCCGGGAGACGGAACTCCTACGAGCAGTACTTC. Translating gives CASSGRRNSYEQYF. V usage is TRBV18 and J usage is TRBJ2-7, with D tentatively TRBD2 (6 bases). Germline values: CDR1 KGHSH, CDR2 LQKENI. The CDR3 contains 14 residues. V lost 6 bases and J lost 0, with 12 bases in between.

V is TRBV10-1 and J is TRBJ2-5; 11 bases are a match to TRBD2. CDR1 is WNHNN and CDR2 is SYGVQD in the germline V gene (reference sequence). V was pared by 3 bases and J by 2 bases, with 5 bases of the junction left unmatched. The CDR3 is made up of 16 amino acids. The CDR3 bases are TGCGCCAGCAGTGAAGCAACTAGCGGGAGTCAAGAGACCCAGTACTTC. The encoded protein is CASSEATSGSQETQYF.